The 5 T cell receptor beta chains given below trace back to one sample, sequenced in a study of blood T cell repertoires in COVID-19. Sequencing used immunoSEQ multiplex PCR; TCRdb keeps in-frame clones, though not all of them. The sample holds around 100,000 clones, roughly nine tenths seen once. The sample consisted of peripheral blood. The origin of the receptors is a woman aged 60 to 75 with acute or convalescent COVID-19.

This chain links TRBV19 with TRBJ2-5; possible D gene TRBD1, 5 bases. V shed 1 base and J shed 4 bases, with 10 bases lying between them. This CDR3 has 14 residues. The germline V gene encodes CDR1 LNHDA and CDR2 SQIVND (reference sequence). CDR3 sequence reads: CASSIGAGLETQYF. Written as DNA, the CDR3 is TGTGCCAGTAGTATAGGGGCAGGGTTAGAGACCCAGTACTTC.

The V and J genes are TRBV28 and TRBJ1-6; D is perhaps TRBD1 (6 bases). Germline V lookup: CDR1 MDHEN, CDR2 SYDVKM. The CDR3 extends over 14 amino acids. Trimming removed 5 bases from V and 4 bases from J, with 9 bases in between. CDR3 in DNA: TGTGCCAGCAGTGCGGACAGATATAATTCACCCCTCCACTTT. This gives the protein CASSADRYNSPLHF.

V and J are TRBV19 and TRBJ1-2, with 8 bases aligning to TRBD1. V lost 6 bases and J lost 0; bases outside the gene matches: 9. The CDR3 covers 16 residues. The germline gives CDR1 LNHDA, CDR2 SQIVND (reference sequence). The DNA for the CDR3 is TGTGCCAGTAGACGAGCCGACAGGGGCTCTAACTATGGCTACACCTTC. It is translated as CASRRADRGSNYGYTF.

The rearrangement uses TRBV21-1 and TRBJ1-5. TRBV21-1 is classified as a pseudogene. The CDR3 loop spans 15 amino acids. In DNA form, the CDR3 reads TGTGCCAGCAGCCCCGCGGGGCTATACAATCAGCCCCAGCATTTT. This translates into CASSPAGLYNQPQHF.

This clone was seen only once. V usage is TRBV3-1 (or the pseudogene TRBV3-2) and J usage is TRBJ2-7, with D possibly being TRBD2 (5 bases). Trimming pared 1 base from V and 7 bases from J, leaving 14 bases between. Looked up from germline, CDR1 is LGHDT and CDR2 is YNNKEL (reference sequence). The CDR3 runs to 14 residues. The CDR3 is CASSQAGAGGEQYV. As DNA, the CDR3 is TGTGCCAGCAGCCAAGCGGGCGCGGGTGGGGAGCAGTACGTC.